The 13 T cell receptor beta chains reported below all come from one sample, sequenced in a study of a mutant IDH1 vaccine in newly diagnosed glioma. What these receptors recognize is not known. Data came from immunoSEQ multiplex PCR; TCRdb stores just in-frame clones and leaves some out. The data contain around 62,000 clones, about 88% of them singletons. Time point meaning: week 11, during vaccination. The study gave 300 ug of mutant IDH1 20-mer peptide per vaccine dose, with topical imiquimod. The sample in question was PBMCs, obtained from a glioma patient whose treatment included an IDH1 peptide vaccine. All receptors derive from a man aged 35 to 55 with glioma.

The chain joins TRBV7-9 to TRBJ2-7, with 7 bases identical to TRBD1. The V gene's germline CDR1 is SEHNR and CDR2 FQNEAQ (reference sequence). The CDR3 contains 16 residues. Trimming cost V 2 bases and J 0 bases; bases outside gene matches: 7. For the CDR3, the DNA is TGTGCCAGCAGCTTAATATTCGGGACAGACTCCTACGAGCAGTACTTC. Amino acid sequence: CASSLIFGTDSYEQYF.

This clone has more than one count but fewer than ten. J is TRBJ1-2 and V is TRBV10-3; D remains unclear. The CDR3 covers 13 residues. With 2 bases removed from V and 9 bases from J, the gap between germline ends came to 13 bases. From germline, CDR1 is ENHRY and CDR2 SYGVKD. This CDR3 reads CAISEAGEGRYTF. CDR3 in DNA: TGTGCCATCAGTGAGGCAGGAGAAGGGCGCTACACCTTC.

The J gene is TRBJ1-2, the V gene TRBV28, with TRBD1 as a possible D gene (5 bases). CDR1 and CDR2 (germline): MDHEN, SYDVKM. The CDR3 sequence is 13 residues long. V lost 2 bases and J lost 4, with 8 bases in between. The CDR3 nucleotides are TGTGCCAGCAGTTTACGGGGCCTCTATGGCTACACCTTC. Protein sequence: CASSLRGLYGYTF.

The chain recombines TRBV9 with TRBJ1-4; unclear D gene. V lost 4 bases, J lost 2 bases, and 18 bases lay in between. Germline values: CDR1 SGDLS, CDR2 YYNGEE. The CDR3 has 17 residues. The CDR3 reads CASSRGRLGSTNEKLFF. The CDR3 coding sequence is TGTGCCAGCAGCAGAGGCAGGCTGGGGTCCACTAATGAAAAACTGTTTTTT. Variable domain in full (rest from reference TRBV9 and TRBJ1-4): DSGVTQTPKHLITATGQRVTLRCSPRSGDLSVYWYQQSLDQGLQFLIQYYNGEERAKGNILERFSAQQFPDLHSELNLSSLELGDSALYFCASSRGRLGSTNEKLFFGSGTQLSVL.

The V gene is TRBV2, the J gene TRBJ1-2; D is uncertain. Germline V gene data show CDR1 as SNHLY and CDR2 as FYNNEI. V lost 4 bases, J lost 4 bases, and 7 bases lay in between. This CDR3 contains 12 residues. CDR3 DNA sequence: TGTGCCAGCAGTGCGCAGACCTATGGCTACACCTTC. This encodes CASSAQTYGYTF.

J is TRBJ1-1 and V is TRBV5-1, with D uncertain. This CDR3 has 14 amino acids. V lost 4 bases and J lost 1, with 11 bases in between. The germline V gene has CDR1 SGHRS and CDR2 YFSETQ. The CDR3 bases are TGCGCCAGCAGCCTTCAGGAGACGAACACTGAAGCTTTCTTT. It specifies CASSLQETNTEAFF.

The chain employs TRBV5-6 and TRBJ1-6; possible D gene TRBD1, 5 bases. Germline V lookup: CDR1 SGHDT, CDR2 YYEEEE. Trimming cost V 6 bases and J 12 bases, with 19 bases left between them. The CDR3 totals 14 residues. The CDR3 sequence is CASTPSLAGGPLHF. The CDR3 nucleotides read TGTGCCAGCACCCCCTCTCTCGCGGGGGGACCCCTCCACTTT.

This clone was detected only once. This sequence joins TRBV27 and TRBJ2-3, with 11 bases fitting TRBD2. The CDR3 spans 16 residues. Germline CDR1 reads MNHEY; CDR2 reads SMNVEV (reference sequence). The trim removed 5 bases at V and 0 bases at J, leaving 4 bases unmatched. The CDR3 DNA follows: TGTGCCAGCAGTACCGGGACTAGCGGAAGCACAGATACGCAGTATTTT. This gives the protein CASSTGTSGSTDTQYF.

This clone was found a few times. The J gene is TRBJ1-2, the V gene TRBV28; D perhaps matches TRBD1 (6 bases). The CDR3 sequence is 17 residues long. With 6 bases removed from V and 5 bases from J, the gap between germline ends came to 25 bases. Germline values: CDR1 MDHEN, CDR2 SYDVKM. CDR3 in DNA: TGTGCCAGCAGCCGACCCAGTTACAGGGAAGGGGCTTATGGCTACACCTTC. Amino acids: CASSRPSYREGAYGYTF.

The genes are TRBV15 and TRBJ1-5; D gene unclear. Per the germline V gene, CDR1 is LNHNV and CDR2 is YYDKDF (reference sequence). The CDR3 runs to 13 residues. Trimming stripped 3 bases from V and 9 bases from J, with 12 bases between. The CDR3 is CATSRVVLGPQHF. The CDR3 region has the DNA TGTGCCACCAGCAGGGTTGTCCTGGGGCCCCAGCATTTT.

The CDR3 reads CASSLVTTDTQYF. Here the CDR3 DNA reads TGTGCCAGCAGCTTAGTTACCACAGATACGCAGTATTTT. The chain couples TRBV7-9 to TRBJ2-3; D not resolved. Per germline, CDR1 SEHNR and CDR2 FQNEAQ (reference sequence). V lost 1 base and J 2 bases, leaving 4 bases between the germline ends. This CDR3 spans 13 amino acids.

The J gene is TRBJ2-5, the V gene TRBV10-3, with 10 bases matching TRBD1. The CDR3 totals 17 residues. Per germline, CDR1 ENHRY and CDR2 SYGVKD. V was pared by 4 bases and J by 5 bases, with 13 bases of the junction left unmatched. This chain's CDR3 is CAISGGAGQGPSETQYF. In DNA form, the CDR3 reads TGTGCCATCAGTGGCGGGGCGGGACAGGGGCCGTCGGAGACCCAGTACTTC.

The rearrangement uses TRBV6-4 and TRBJ2-3; 7 bases fit TRBD2. Germline V gives CDR1 MRHNA, CDR2 SNTAGT. Losses at the gene ends were 6 bases for V and 0 bases for J; bases not matched to a gene: 3. CDR3 length equals 14 residues. Here the CDR3 DNA reads TGTGCCAGCAGGGGAGGGGTTAGCACAGATACGCAGTATTTT. Translated, it gives CASRGGVSTDTQYF.